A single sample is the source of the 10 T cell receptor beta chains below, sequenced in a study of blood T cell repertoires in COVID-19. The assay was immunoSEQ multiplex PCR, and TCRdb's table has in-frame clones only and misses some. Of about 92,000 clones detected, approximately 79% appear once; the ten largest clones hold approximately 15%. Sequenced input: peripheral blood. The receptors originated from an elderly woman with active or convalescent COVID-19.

The CDR3 loop reads CATSDPSGSADTQYF. CDR3 coding DNA: TGTGCCACCAGTGACCCCTCTGGTTCGGCAGATACGCAGTATTTT. V gene TRBV24-1 combines with J gene TRBJ2-3; D gene ambiguous. Germline V gene sequence: CDR1 KGHDR, CDR2 SFDVKD. CDR3 length equals 15 residues. The V end was cut by 4 bases, the J end by 4 bases, with 14 bases between.

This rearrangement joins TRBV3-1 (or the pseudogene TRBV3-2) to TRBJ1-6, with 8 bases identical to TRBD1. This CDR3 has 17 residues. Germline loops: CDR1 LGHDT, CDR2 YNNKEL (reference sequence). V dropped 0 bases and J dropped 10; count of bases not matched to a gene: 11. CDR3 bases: TGTGCCAGCAGCCAAGAGGGGTCCGGGACAGGAGGATCACCCCTCCACTTT. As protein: CASSQEGSGTGGSPLHF.

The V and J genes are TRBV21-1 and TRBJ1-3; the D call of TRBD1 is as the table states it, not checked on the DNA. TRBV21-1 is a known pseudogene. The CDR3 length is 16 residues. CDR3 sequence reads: CASSTPAGGDGNTIYF. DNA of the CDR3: TGTGCCAGCAGTACCCCGGCAGGGGGAGATGGAAACACCATATATTTT.

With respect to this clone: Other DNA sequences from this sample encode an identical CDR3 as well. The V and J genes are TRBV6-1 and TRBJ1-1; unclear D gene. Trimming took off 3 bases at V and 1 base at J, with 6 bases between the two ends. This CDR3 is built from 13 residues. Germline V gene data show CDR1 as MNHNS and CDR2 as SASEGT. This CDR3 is CASSESGNTEAFF. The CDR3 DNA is TGTGCCAGCAGTGAGTCAGGGAACACTGAAGCTTTCTTT.

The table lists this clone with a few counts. CDR3 in amino acids: CASSFSGENTGELFF. For the CDR3, the DNA is TGCGCCAGCAGCTTTAGCGGAGAGAACACCGGGGAGCTGTTTTTT. V usage is TRBV5-1 and J usage is TRBJ2-2; D is perhaps TRBD2 (6 bases). In germline, CDR1 is SGHRS, CDR2 YFSETQ. The CDR3 extends over 15 amino acids. With 2 bases removed from V and 1 base from J, the gap between germline ends came to 9 bases.

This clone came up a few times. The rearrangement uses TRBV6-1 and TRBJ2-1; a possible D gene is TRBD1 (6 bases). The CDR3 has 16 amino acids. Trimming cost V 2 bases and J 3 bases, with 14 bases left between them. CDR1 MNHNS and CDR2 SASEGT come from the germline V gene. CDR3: CASSESPPGVYNEQFF. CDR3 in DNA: TGTGCCAGCAGTGAATCCCCCCCAGGGGTCTACAATGAGCAGTTCTTC.

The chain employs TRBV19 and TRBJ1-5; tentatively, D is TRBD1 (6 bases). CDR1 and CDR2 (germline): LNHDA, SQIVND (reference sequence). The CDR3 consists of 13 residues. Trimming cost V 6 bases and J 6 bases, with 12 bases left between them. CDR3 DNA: TGTGCCAGTAGGCCAGGGGAGGGTCAGCCCCAGCATTTT. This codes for CASRPGEGQPQHF.

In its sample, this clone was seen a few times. The CDR3 coding sequence is TGTGCCAGCAGCCCCGGACAGGGGATGACAGATACGCAGTATTTT. It encodes CASSPGQGMTDTQYF. This chain connects TRBV7-6 to TRBJ2-3; the match to TRBD1 covers 9 bases. With 5 bases clipped from V and 3 bases from J, the junction kept 6 bases outside the gene matches. This CDR3 spans 15 amino acids. The V gene's germline CDR1 is SGHVS and CDR2 FNYEAQ.

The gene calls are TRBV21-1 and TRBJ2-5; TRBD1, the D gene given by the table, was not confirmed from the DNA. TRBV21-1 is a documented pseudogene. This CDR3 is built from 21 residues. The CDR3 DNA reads TGTGCCAGCAGCAAAAGACCCCTCTCGGACAGGGGGATTCGGAACCAAGAGACCCAGTACTTC. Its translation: CASSKRPLSDRGIRNQETQYF.

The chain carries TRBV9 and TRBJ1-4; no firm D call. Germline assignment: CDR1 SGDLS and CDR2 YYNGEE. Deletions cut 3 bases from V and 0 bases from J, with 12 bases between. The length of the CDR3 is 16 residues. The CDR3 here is CASSDLYSATNEKLFF. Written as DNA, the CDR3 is TGTGCCAGCAGCGACTTATACAGTGCAACTAATGAAAAACTGTTTTTT.